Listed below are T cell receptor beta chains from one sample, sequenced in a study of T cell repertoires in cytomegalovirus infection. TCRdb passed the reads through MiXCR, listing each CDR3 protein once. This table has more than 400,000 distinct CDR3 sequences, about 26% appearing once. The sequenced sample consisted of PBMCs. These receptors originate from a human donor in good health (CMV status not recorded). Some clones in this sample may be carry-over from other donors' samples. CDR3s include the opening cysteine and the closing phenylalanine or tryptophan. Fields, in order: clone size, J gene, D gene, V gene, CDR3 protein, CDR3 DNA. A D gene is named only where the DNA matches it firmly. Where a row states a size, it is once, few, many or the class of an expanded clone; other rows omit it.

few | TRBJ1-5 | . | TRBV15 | CATSRGGQPQHF | TGTGCCACCAGCCGGGGAGGTCAGCCCCAGCATTTT
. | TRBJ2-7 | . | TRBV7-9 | CASSFSALQYEQYF | TGTGCCAGCAGCTTCAGTGCCCTCCAGTACGAGCAGTACTTC
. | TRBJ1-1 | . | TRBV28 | CASSLMGGRGSVNTEAFF | TGTGCCAGCAGTTTAATGGGAGGCAGGGGATCAGTGAACACTGAAGCTTTCTTT
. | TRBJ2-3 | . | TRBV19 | CASSIAFDTQYF | TGTGCCAGTAGTATAGCGTTCGATACGCAGTATTTT
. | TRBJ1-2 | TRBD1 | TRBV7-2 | CASSSTGNGYTF | TGTGCCAGCAGCTCGACAGGGAATGGCTACACCTTC
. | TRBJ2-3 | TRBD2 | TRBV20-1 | CSAYGAGMGTDTQYF | TGCAGTGCTTACGGAGCGGGAATGGGCACAGATACGCAGTATTTT
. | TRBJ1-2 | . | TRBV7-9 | CASSERGQSGGYTF | TGTGCCAGCAGCGAACGTGGACAGAGCGGTGGCTACACCTTC
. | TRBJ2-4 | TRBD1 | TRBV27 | CASRQGQGHDIQYF | TGTGCCAGCAGGCAAGGACAGGGCCACGACATTCAGTACTTC
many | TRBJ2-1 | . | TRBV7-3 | CASSSGGPRDEQFF | TGTGCCAGCAGCTCCGGGGGGCCTAGGGATGAGCAGTTCTTC
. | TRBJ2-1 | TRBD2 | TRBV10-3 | CAISDAGTSGSNEQFF | TGTGCCATCAGTGACGCCGGGACTAGCGGGAGCAATGAGCAGTTCTTC
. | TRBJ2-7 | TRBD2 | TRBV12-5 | CASGLSGRINEQYF | TGTGCTAGTGGCCTTAGCGGGAGGATCAACGAGCAGTACTTC
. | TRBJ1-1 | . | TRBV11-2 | CASTYREGNTEAFF | TGTGCCAGCACCTACAGGGAGGGGAACACTGAAGCTTTCTTT
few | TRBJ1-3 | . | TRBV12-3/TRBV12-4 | CASGSPMAGAGNTIYF | TGTGCCAGCGGATCCCCCATGGCAGGGGCTGGAAACACCATATATTTT
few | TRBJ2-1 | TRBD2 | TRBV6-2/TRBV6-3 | CASRPSSAGGFDEQFF | TGTGCCAGCAGGCCATCCTCCGCGGGAGGCTTTGATGAGCAGTTCTTC
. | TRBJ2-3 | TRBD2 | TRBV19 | CASSLLGTSGIFFTTDTQYF | TGTGCCAGTAGTCTCCTGGGGACTAGCGGGATTTTCTTCACCACAGATACGCAGTATTTT
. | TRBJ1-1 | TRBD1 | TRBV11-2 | CASSQGTGVNTEAFF | TGTGCCAGCAGCCAAGGGACAGGGGTGAACACTGAAGCTTTCTTT
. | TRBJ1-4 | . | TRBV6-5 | CASRSTQDGEKLFF | TGTGCCAGCCGATCAACACAAGACGGTGAAAAACTGTTTTTT
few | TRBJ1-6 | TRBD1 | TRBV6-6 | CASSRPGGNSPLHF | TGTGCCAGCAGTCGGCCAGGGGGCAATTCACCCCTCCACTTT
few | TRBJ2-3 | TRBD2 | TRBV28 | CASSQGTSGKDTQYF | TGTGCCAGCAGCCAAGGGACTAGCGGGAAAGATACGCAGTATTTT
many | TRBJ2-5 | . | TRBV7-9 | CASSFWTLDQGTQYF | TGTGCCAGCAGCTTTTGGACCCTAGATCAGGGGACCCAGTACTTC
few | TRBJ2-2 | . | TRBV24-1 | CATSDLSGANTGELFF | TGTGCCACCAGTGATTTGTCCGGGGCGAACACCGGGGAGCTGTTTTTT
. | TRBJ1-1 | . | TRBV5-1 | CASSSEGRGEAFF | TGCGCCAGCAGCTCGGAGGGGCGAGGTGAAGCTTTCTTT
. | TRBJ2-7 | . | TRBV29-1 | CSVGRRLGSYEQYF | TGCAGCGTTGGACGGCGATTGGGTTCCTACGAGCAGTACTTC
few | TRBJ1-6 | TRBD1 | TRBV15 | CATSRTGTAFSPLHF | TGTGCCACCAGCAGGACAGGGACGGCGTTTTCACCCCTCCACTTT
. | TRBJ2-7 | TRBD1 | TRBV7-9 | CASRGSGTGSYEQYF | TGTGCCAGCAGGGGATCGGGGACAGGGTCCTACGAGCAGTACTTC
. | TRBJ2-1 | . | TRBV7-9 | CASSLRRTRYNEQFF | TGTGCCAGCAGCCTTCGGCGGACCCGCTACAATGAGCAGTTCTTC
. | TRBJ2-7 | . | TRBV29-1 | CSVKDSPYEQYF | TGCAGCGTAAAAGACAGCCCCTACGAGCAGTACTTC
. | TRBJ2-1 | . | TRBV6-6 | CASSFTGPTYNEQFF | TGTGCCAGCAGTTTTACAGGGCCCACCTACAATGAGCAGTTCTTC
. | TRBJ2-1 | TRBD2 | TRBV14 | CASSQDLLAGGEQFF | TGTGCCAGCAGCCAAGATCTTCTAGCGGGGGGTGAGCAGTTCTTC
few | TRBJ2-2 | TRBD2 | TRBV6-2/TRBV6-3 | CASTYTRLATVEGELFF | TGTGCCAGCACATACACACGACTAGCGACGGTAGAGGGGGAGCTGTTTTTT
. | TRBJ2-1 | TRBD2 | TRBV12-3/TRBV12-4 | CASSFFLAGAADEQFF | TGTGCCAGCAGTTTTTTTCTAGCGGGAGCCGCAGATGAGCAGTTCTTC
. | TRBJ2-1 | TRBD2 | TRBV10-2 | CASRTGLVADEQFF | TGCGCCAGCAGGACGGGACTAGTTGCGGATGAGCAGTTCTTC
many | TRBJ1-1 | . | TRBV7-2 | CASSLDGPQQAFF | TGTGCCAGCAGCTTAGATGGCCCCCAGCAAGCTTTCTTT
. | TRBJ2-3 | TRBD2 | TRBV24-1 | CATSDLKSGLAGVADTQYF | TGTGCCACCAGTGACTTGAAAAGTGGACTAGCGGGAGTCGCAGATACGCAGTATTTT
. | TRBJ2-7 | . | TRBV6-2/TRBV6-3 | CASSYGVKQYF | TGTGCCAGCAGTTACGGGGTTAAGCAGTACTTC
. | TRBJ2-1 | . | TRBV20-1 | CSARDSLSPYNEQFF | TGCAGTGCTAGAGATTCTCTCTCCCCTTACAATGAGCAGTTCTTC
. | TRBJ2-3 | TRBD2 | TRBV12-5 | CASGLVLAGGADTQYF | TGTGCTAGTGGTTTGGTTCTAGCGGGAGGAGCAGATACGCAGTATTTT
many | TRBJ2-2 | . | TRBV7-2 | CASSLGIQGMGGGELFF | TGTGCCAGCAGCTTAGGAATTCAGGGGATGGGTGGCGGGGAGCTGTTTTTT
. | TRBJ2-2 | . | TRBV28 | CASRHETGELFF | TGTGCCAGCAGGCATGAGACCGGGGAGCTGTTTTTT
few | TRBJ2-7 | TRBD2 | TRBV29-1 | CSVWSSGSQGSGEQYF | TGCAGCGTATGGTCTAGCGGGAGTCAGGGTTCAGGCGAGCAGTACTTC
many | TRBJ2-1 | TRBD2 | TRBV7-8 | CASSLWGLAGGPYNNEQFF | TGTGCCAGCAGCTTATGGGGACTAGCGGGAGGGCCGTACAACAATGAGCAGTTCTTC
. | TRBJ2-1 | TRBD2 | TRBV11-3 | CASSASPGTSGNNEQFF | TGTGCCAGCAGCGCAAGCCCCGGGACTAGCGGCAACAATGAGCAGTTCTTC
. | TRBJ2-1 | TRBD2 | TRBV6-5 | CASSYPSGMQFF | TGTGCCAGCAGTTATCCTAGCGGGATGCAGTTCTTC
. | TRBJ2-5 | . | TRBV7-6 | CASSLLLEGETQYF | TGTGCCAGCAGTTTACTATTAGAGGGAGAGACCCAGTACTTC
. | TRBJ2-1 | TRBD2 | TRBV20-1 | CSAYREGDEQFF | TGCAGTGCTTACCGGGAGGGCGATGAGCAGTTCTTC
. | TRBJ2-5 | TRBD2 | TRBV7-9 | CASSGRLRLAGEETQYF | TGTGCCAGCAGCGGACGACTAAGGCTAGCGGGAGAAGAGACCCAGTACTTC
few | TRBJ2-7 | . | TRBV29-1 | CSVDYLQGQTYEQYF | TGCAGCGTTGATTACTTACAGGGCCAGACCTACGAGCAGTACTTC
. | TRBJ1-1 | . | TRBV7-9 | CASSQLGRENTEAFF | TGTGCCAGCAGCCAACTGGGACGGGAGAACACTGAAGCTTTCTTT
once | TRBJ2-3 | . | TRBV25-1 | CATPGPDDLGAQYF | TGTGCCACCCCAGGGCCAGATGACCTAGGTGCGCAGTATTTT
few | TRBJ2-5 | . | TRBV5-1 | CASRVADPETQYF | TGCGCCAGCCGGGTGGCGGACCCGGAGACCCAGTACTTC
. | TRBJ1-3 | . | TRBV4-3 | CASSQDTGGNTIYF | TGCGCCAGCAGCCAAGATACGGGTGGAAACACCATATATTTT
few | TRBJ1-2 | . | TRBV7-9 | CASSRTGVLDGYTF | TGTGCCAGCAGCAGAACTGGCGTATTGGATGGCTACACCTTC
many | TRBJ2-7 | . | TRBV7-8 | CASSSRDHGYSYEQYF | TGTGCCAGCAGCTCCCGGGACCACGGTTACTCCTACGAGCAGTACTTC
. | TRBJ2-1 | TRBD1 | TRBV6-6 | CASSYTGAAYNEQFF | TGTGCCAGCAGTTACACAGGGGCAGCCTACAATGAGCAGTTCTTC
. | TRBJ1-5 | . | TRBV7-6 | CASSLGVFGNQPQHF | TGTGCCAGCAGCCTGGGGGTATTCGGAAATCAGCCCCAGCATTTT
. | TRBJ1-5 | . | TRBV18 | CASSLSSGDHQPQHF | TGTGCCAGCTCACTGAGTTCTGGGGACCATCAGCCCCAGCATTTT
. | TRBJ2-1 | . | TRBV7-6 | CASSLGRSYNEQFF | TGTGCCAGCAGCTTAGGGCGGAGTTACAATGAGCAGTTCTTC